This entry is about one T cell receptor beta chain. V lost 5 bases and J lost 3; bases outside the gene matches: 11. Germline V gives CDR1 MNHNY, CDR2 SVGAGI (reference sequence). This CDR3 spans 16 amino acids. Generated by immunoSEQ multiplex PCR, the TCRdb table keeps only in-frame clones and is missing some. The sample records about 230,000 clones, about four fifths being singletons. These data are taken from a study of blood T cell repertoires in COVID-19. On the study more broadly: From T cells, B-cell-depleted T cells, or PBMCs came the material, which was cDNA or gDNA.

V and J are TRBV6-6 and TRBJ1-2; 8 bases match TRBD1. What was sequenced was peripheral blood. The receptor comes from a woman older than 75 with COVID-19, enrolled during active disease. DNA for the CDR3: TGTGCCAGCAGTGCTGCAGGGGGCGCGTCGGACTATGGCTACACCTTC. This sequence encodes CASSAAGGASDYGYTF.